The 11 T cell receptor beta chains in this list originate from one sample, sequenced in a study of T cell changes during pregnancy in multiple sclerosis. The protocol was immunoSEQ multiplex PCR, while the TCRdb copy is restricted to in-frame clones and leaves out a portion. In the table there are just under 80,000 clones, roughly 93% of which are singletons. Material: peripheral blood, obtained in the first trimester of pregnancy. The receptors derive from a female donor with multiple sclerosis, enrolled in a pregnancy study.

J is TRBJ1-2 and V is TRBV10-3, with a weak D call TRBD1 (6 bases). CDR3 length equals 15 residues. Trimming left V 6 bases short and J 1 base short, with 15 bases between. The V gene's germline CDR1 is ENHRY and CDR2 SYGVKD. The CDR3 loop is CAISPGTRFNYGYTF. The DNA for the CDR3 is TGTGCCATCAGCCCCGGGACAAGGTTTAACTATGGCTACACCTTC.

The chain combines TRBV9 with TRBJ2-3; D ambiguous. Trimming removed 4 bases at V and 0 bases at J, with 9 bases between. CDR1 is SGDLS, CDR2 YYNGEE, per germline. This CDR3 region has 14 residues. CDR3 DNA sequence: TGTGCCAGCAGCCCCCTATCTAGCACAGATACGCAGTATTTT. Its translation is CASSPLSSTDTQYF.

This clone was detected once. The chain employs TRBV14 and TRBJ2-1, with D hard to call. The germline V gene has CDR1 SGHDN and CDR2 FVKESK. CDR3 length equals 13 residues. V was shortened by 6 bases and J by 0 bases, with 6 bases between the two germline ends. CDR3 bases: TGTGCCAGCAGTTTGAGCTCCTACAATGAGCAGTTCTTC. Translating it yields CASSLSSYNEQFF.

The rearrangement joins TRBV6-1 to TRBJ2-5; weak D call: TRBD2 (6 bases). From germline, CDR1 is MNHNS and CDR2 SASEGT. This CDR3 contains 14 residues. Trimming stripped 11 bases from V and 4 bases from J, with 20 bases between. The CDR3 is CASKPTRRGETQYF. For the CDR3, the DNA is TGTGCCTCTAAGCCAACGAGGAGGGGAGAGACCCAGTACTTC.

The V and J genes are TRBV27 and TRBJ1-1; unclear D gene. Germline loops: CDR1 MNHEY, CDR2 SMNVEV (reference sequence). The ends were cut back, 6 bases at V and 7 bases at J, with 12 bases in the middle. The CDR3 totals 12 residues. CDR3 DNA: TGTGCCAGCAGCACCATCGGGATTGAAGCTTTCTTT. Its translation is CASSTIGIEAFF.

The gene calls are TRBV2 and TRBJ2-1, with a possible D match to TRBD2 (6 bases). CDR1 SNHLY and CDR2 FYNNEI come from the germline V gene. V was shortened by 1 base and J by 10 bases, with 11 bases between the two germline ends. This CDR3 contains 13 residues. The CDR3 nucleotides are TGTGCCAGCAGTGAAGTTGGAGGGCTAGAGCAGTTCTTC. Protein: CASSEVGGLEQFF.

The CDR3 here is CASSLIAESTDTQYF. CDR3 DNA sequence: TGTGCCAGCAGCTTGATAGCAGAGAGCACAGATACGCAGTATTTT. This chain links TRBV5-4 with TRBJ2-3; no definite D call. Per germline, CDR1 SGHNT and CDR2 YYREEE (reference sequence). The CDR3 runs to 15 residues. The V and J ends lost 1 base and 0 bases respectively, with 9 bases between them.

The chain couples TRBV6-5 to TRBJ2-1, with D perhaps TRBD1 (5 bases). V was pared by 6 bases and J by 0 bases, with 9 bases between. The CDR3 is 14 residues long. Germline loops: CDR1 MNHEY, CDR2 SVGAGI. CDR3 nucleotides: TGTGCCAGCAGGCAGGGCAGCTCCTACAATGAGCAGTTCTTC. This encodes CASRQGSSYNEQFF.

V is TRBV5-6 and J is TRBJ2-2, with TRBD2 matching over 14 bases. In germline, CDR1 is SGHDT, CDR2 YYEEEE. Unmatched junction bases numbered 6, after V lost 4 bases and J lost 7 bases. The CDR3 consists of 16 residues. CDR3 residues: CASSPGLAGGIGELFF. CDR3 DNA: TGTGCCAGCAGCCCAGGACTAGCGGGGGGAATCGGGGAGCTGTTTTTT.

This sequence joins TRBV4-1 and TRBJ1-4, with unresolved D. V lost 2 bases and J lost 4, with 8 bases in between. Germline lookup yields CDR1 MGHRA and CDR2 YSYEKL. The CDR3 runs to 14 residues. CDR3 DNA: TGCGCCAGCAGCCAACCCGGGATTAATGAAAAACTGTTTTTT. This codes for CASSQPGINEKLFF.

The chain couples TRBV7-3 to TRBJ2-1, with TRBD2 identical over 12 bases. The CDR3 covers 17 residues. Trimming cost V 1 base and J 6 bases; bases outside gene matches: 7. From germline, CDR1 is SGHTA and CDR2 FQGTGA. The CDR3 is CASSLRASGGAGNEQFF. DNA of the CDR3: TGTGCCAGCAGCTTAAGGGCTAGCGGGGGGGCAGGCAATGAGCAGTTCTTC.